One and the same sample provided the 10 T cell receptor beta chains below, sequenced in a study of CD8 T cells in Susac syndrome. Random-hexamer reverse transcription was applied to about 0.45 to 1 ug RNA. TCRdb recomputed calls from the immunoSEQ multiplex PCR reads with MiXCR, one row per CDR3 protein. The table lists roughly 130,000 distinct CDR3 sequences, approximately 94% of them singletons. Source material: CD4+ T cells from PBMCs. All receptors derive from a human donor with multiple sclerosis.

This clonotype was counted a single time. This chain links TRBV5-6 with TRBJ1-1; the D is unclear. The V end lost 2 bases, the J end lost 0 bases, and 17 bases lay between the germline ends. The CDR3 sequence is 17 residues long. The germline V gene encodes CDR1 SGHDT and CDR2 YYEEEE. The CDR3 sequence: CASSFRGFPGMNTEAFF. The CDR3 DNA follows: TGTGCCAGCAGCTTTCGGGGTTTTCCCGGCATGAACACTGAAGCTTTCTTT.

The chain uses TRBV7-2 and TRBJ1-5; D unclear. Germline values: CDR1 SGHTA, CDR2 FQGNSA. V lost 1 base and J 9 bases, leaving 10 bases between the germline ends. This CDR3 is 13 amino acids long. CDR3 loop: CASSLGADRPQHF. Written as DNA, the CDR3 is TGTGCCAGCAGCTTAGGAGCGGATCGGCCCCAGCATTTT.

The chain employs TRBV27 and TRBJ1-2; 7 bases line up with TRBD1. Germline V gene lookup returns CDR1 MNHEY and CDR2 SMNVEV (reference sequence). The CDR3 loop spans 15 amino acids. V trimming: 5 bases; J trimming: 7 bases; junction bases outside the gene matches: 13. As DNA, the CDR3 is TGTGCCAGCAGTCCGCGCATGAGACAGGGAAGTGGCTACACCTTC. It codes for CASSPRMRQGSGYTF.

The genes are TRBV24-1 and TRBJ2-1, with 7 positions matching TRBD2. The length of the CDR3 is 16 residues. Germline CDR1 reads KGHDR; CDR2 reads SFDVKD. Germline trimming cut 3 bases from V and 7 bases from J; bases unmatched to any gene: 11. The CDR3, as DNA: TGTGCCACCAGTGATAGGAGCCTAGCGGCCAAGAATGAGCAGTTCTTC. Amino acids: CATSDRSLAAKNEQFF.

This chain uses TRBV6-6 with TRBJ1-2, with a tentative D call TRBD1 (5 bases). CDR1 and CDR2 (germline): MNHNY, SVGAGI (reference sequence). There are 13 residues in the CDR3. V shed 7 bases and J shed 6 bases, with 15 bases lying between them. The CDR3 region is CASTERTGDGYTF. DNA for the CDR3: TGTGCCAGCACTGAAAGGACGGGGGATGGCTACACCTTC.

The rearrangement uses TRBV5-6 and TRBJ2-2, with 12 bases lining up with TRBD2. V gave up 4 bases and J gave up 4 bases; unmatched junction bases: 5. The CDR3 sequence is 16 residues long. Germline V gives CDR1 SGHDT, CDR2 YYEEEE. The DNA of the CDR3 is TGTGCCAGCAGCATAGGGACTAGCGGGCCCACCGGGGAGCTGTTTTTT. Translation: CASSIGTSGPTGELFF. The full variable domain, in which reference TRBV5-6 and TRBJ2-2 provide the parts outside the CDR3, is DAGVTQSPTHLIKTRGQQVTLRCSPKSGHDTVSWYQQALGQGPQFIFQYYEEEERQRGNFPDRFSGHQFPNYSSELNVNALLLGDSALYLCASSIGTSGPTGELFFGEGSRLTVL.

This clonotype was seen only once. The V gene is TRBV3-1, the J gene TRBJ2-1, with 16 bases identical to TRBD2. After removal of 0 bases from V and 4 bases from J, the junction contained 6 bases not matched to a gene. The CDR3 has 19 amino acids. Germline V gene sequence: CDR1 LGHDT, CDR2 YNNKEL (reference sequence). The CDR3 coding sequence is TGTGCCAGCAGCCAAGAGGCGGGACTAGCGGGGGGGATGTACAATGAGCAGTTCTTC. Translating it yields CASSQEAGLAGGMYNEQFF.

The V call is TRBV2, the J call TRBJ2-1; 12 bases align to TRBD2. Germline CDR1 SNHLY, CDR2 FYNNEI. The CDR3 loop spans 12 amino acids. V gave up 6 bases and J gave up 9 bases; unmatched junction bases: 0. CDR3 nucleotide sequence: TGTGCCAGCAGACTAGCGGGAGGTGAGCAGTTCTTC. Residues: CASRLAGGEQFF.

In this sample, this clonotype turned up once. The CDR3 spells CASSQDLVNTEAFF. CDR3 nucleotide sequence: TGCGCCAGCAGCCAAGATTTGGTGAACACTGAAGCTTTCTTT. V and J are TRBV4-3 and TRBJ1-1; D is unresolved. Germline assignment: CDR1 LGHNA and CDR2 YSLEER. This CDR3 region has 14 residues. Between the trimmed V and J ends, which lost 0 bases and 0 bases, there was a span of 5 bases.

The chain carries TRBV6-2 or TRBV6-3 and TRBJ1-6; D gene uncertain. The CDR3 runs to 15 residues. Germline lookup yields CDR1 MNHEY and CDR2 SVGEGT. V was pared by 10 bases and J by 7 bases, with 20 bases between. The CDR3 nucleotides are TGTGCCACCACTCCCCGGATGCAGATAAATTCACCCCTCCACTTT. Protein: CATTPRMQINSPLHF.